This T cell receptor beta chain was retrieved from a study of breast tumors, draining lymph nodes, adjacent tissues. General study points: Data fit most tumor T cells coming from lymph node, expanding in tumor. Compared with basal-like, luminal-like tumors shared significantly more repertoire with nontumor tissue. Data only fit, rather than demonstrated, lymph node origin of most tumor T cells. Tumor TCR diversity was below lymph nodes but above nontumor tissue.

V dropped 6 bases and J dropped 0 bases, with 14 bases sitting between them. This CDR3 has 15 residues. Germline values: CDR1 WSHSY, CDR2 SAAADI. TCRdb analysed the multiplex PCR reads with MiXCR anew, one entry per CDR3 protein. The sample records about 35,000 distinct CDR3 sequences, roughly 36% being singletons. This clonotype has at least ten counts. The target antigen is unknown. This chain links TRBV10-2 with TRBJ1-2; no reliable D call. The sample was breast tumor tissue. This clonotype originated in a female donor with breast cancer. Some clones in this sample may be carry-over from other donors' samples. The CDR3 region is CASRKSAGTNYGYTF. The CDR3 DNA is TGCGCCAGCAGAAAGTCAGCCGGGACTAACTATGGCTACACCTTC.